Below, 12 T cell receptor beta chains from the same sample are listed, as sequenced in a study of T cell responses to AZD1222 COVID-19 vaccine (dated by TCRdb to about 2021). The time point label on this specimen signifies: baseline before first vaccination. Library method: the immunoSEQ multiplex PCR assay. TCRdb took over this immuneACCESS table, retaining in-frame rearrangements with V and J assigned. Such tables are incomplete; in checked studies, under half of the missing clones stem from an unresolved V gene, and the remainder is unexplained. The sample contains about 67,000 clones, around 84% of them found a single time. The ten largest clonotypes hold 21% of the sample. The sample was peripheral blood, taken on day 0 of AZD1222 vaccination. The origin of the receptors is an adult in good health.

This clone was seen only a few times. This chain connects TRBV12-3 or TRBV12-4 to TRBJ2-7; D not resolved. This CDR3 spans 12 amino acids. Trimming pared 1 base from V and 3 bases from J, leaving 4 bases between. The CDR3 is CASSLEGYEQYF. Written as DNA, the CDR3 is TGTGCCAGCAGTTTAGAGGGCTACGAGCAGTACTTC.

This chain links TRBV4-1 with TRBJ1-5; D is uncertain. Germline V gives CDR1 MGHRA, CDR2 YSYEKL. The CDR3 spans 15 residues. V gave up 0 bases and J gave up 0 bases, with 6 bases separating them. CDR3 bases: TGCGCCAGCAGCCAAGAAACACGTAGCAATCAGCCCCAGCATTTT. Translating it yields CASSQETRSNQPQHF.

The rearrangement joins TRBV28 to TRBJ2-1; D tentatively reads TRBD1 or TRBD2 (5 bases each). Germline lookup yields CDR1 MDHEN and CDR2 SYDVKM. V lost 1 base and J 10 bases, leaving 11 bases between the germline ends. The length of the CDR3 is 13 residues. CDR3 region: CASSLSGAREQFF. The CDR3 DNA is TGTGCCAGCAGTTTATCCGGGGCCAGGGAGCAGTTCTTC.

The CDR3 here is CASIGRRNTEAFF. CDR3 nucleotides: TGTGCCAGCATTGGCAGGAGGAACACTGAAGCTTTCTTT. The chain couples TRBV2 to TRBJ1-1; D is unresolved. The germline V gene encodes CDR1 SNHLY and CDR2 FYNNEI. V dropped 7 bases and J dropped 1 base, with 10 bases sitting between them. The CDR3 is 13 amino acids.

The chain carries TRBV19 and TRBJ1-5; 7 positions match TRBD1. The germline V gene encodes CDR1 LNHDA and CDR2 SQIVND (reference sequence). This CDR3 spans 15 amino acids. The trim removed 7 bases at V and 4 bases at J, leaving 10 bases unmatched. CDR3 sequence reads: CASKGTSGGNQPQHF. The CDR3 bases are TGTGCCAGTAAGGGAACCTCAGGGGGGAATCAGCCCCAGCATTTT.

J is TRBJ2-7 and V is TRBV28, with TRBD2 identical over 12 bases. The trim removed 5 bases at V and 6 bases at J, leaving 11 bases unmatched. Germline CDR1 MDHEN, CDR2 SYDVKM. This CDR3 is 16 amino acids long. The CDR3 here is CASSTWASGGAVEQYF. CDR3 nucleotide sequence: TGTGCCAGCAGTACTTGGGCTAGCGGGGGGGCAGTCGAGCAGTACTTC. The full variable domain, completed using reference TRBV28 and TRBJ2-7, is DVKVTQSSRYLVKRTGEKVFLECVQDMDHENMFWYRQDPGLGLRLIYFSYDVKMKEKGDIPEGYSVSREKKERFSLILESASTNQTSMYLCASSTWASGGAVEQYFGPGTRLTVT.

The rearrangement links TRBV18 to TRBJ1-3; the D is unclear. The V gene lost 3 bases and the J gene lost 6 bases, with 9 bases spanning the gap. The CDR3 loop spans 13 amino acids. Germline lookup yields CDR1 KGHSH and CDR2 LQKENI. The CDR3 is CASSPALENTIYF. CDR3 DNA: TGTGCCAGCTCACCCGCTTTGGAAAACACCATATATTTT.

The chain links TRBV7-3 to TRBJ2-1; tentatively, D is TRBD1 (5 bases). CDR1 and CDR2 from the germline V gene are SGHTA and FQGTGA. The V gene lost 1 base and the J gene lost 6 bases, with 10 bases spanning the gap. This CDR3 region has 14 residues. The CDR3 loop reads CASSLSRDVNEQFF. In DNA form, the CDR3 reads TGTGCCAGCAGCTTAAGCAGGGATGTCAATGAGCAGTTCTTC.

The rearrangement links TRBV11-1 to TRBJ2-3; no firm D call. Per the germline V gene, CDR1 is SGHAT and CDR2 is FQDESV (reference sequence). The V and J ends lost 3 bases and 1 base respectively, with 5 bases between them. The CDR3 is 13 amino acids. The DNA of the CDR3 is TGTGCCAGCAGCTTCGGCCGCACAGATACGCAGTATTTT. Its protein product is CASSFGRTDTQYF.

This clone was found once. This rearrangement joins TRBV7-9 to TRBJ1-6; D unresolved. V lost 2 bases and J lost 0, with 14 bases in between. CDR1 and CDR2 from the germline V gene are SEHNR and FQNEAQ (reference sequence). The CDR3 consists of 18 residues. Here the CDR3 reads CASSLPNLALSYNSPLHF. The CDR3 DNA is TGTGCCAGCAGCTTACCGAACTTGGCACTCTCCTATAATTCACCCCTCCACTTT.

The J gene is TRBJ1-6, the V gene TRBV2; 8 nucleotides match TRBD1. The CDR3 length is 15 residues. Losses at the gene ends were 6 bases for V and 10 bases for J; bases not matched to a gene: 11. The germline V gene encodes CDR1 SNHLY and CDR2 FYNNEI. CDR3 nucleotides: TGTGCCAGCAGACCTTCCGGACAGGGTTTGTCACCCCTCCACTTT. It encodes CASRPSGQGLSPLHF.

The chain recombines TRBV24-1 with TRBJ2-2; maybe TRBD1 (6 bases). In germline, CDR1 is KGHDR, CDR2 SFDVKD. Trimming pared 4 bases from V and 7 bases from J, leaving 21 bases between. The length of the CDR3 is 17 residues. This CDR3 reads CATSDVNPGQTHGELFF. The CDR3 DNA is TGTGCCACCAGTGACGTTAACCCAGGACAGACCCACGGGGAGCTGTTTTTT.